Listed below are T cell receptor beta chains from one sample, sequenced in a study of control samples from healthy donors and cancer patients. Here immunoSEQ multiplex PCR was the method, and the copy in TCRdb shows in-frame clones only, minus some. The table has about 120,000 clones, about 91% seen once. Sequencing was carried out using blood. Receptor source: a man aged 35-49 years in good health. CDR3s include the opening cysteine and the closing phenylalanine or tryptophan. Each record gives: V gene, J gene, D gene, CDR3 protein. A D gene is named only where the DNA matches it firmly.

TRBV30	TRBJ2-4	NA	CAYLPRREIAKNIQYF
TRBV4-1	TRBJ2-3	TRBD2	CASSPRGGEDTQYF
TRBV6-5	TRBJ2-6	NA	CASRLMSSGANVLTF
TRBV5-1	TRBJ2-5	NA	CASSLRGVETQYF
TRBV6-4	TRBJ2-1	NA	CASSDSAGTRANNEQFF
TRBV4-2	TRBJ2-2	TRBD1	CASSQTGGITGELFF
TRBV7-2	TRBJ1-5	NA	CASSRRQGNQPQHF
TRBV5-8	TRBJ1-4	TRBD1	CASSLGDRRPTNEKLFF
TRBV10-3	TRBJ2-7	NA	CAVRGLRDEQYF
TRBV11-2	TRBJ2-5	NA	CASSPYRGAPYQETQYF
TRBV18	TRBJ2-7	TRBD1	CASSLWTGEAEQYF
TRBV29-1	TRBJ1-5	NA	CSVAVSGVSNQPQHF
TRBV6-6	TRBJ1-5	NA	CASSYSAIHSNQPQHF
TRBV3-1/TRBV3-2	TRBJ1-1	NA	CASSQVSGSPEAFF
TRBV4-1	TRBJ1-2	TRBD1	CASSQERRQGALNYGYTF
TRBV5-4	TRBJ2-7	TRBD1	CASSLKVDRGGSGYEQYF
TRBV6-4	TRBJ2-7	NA	CAFRPIGHF
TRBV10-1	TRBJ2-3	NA	CASSETGLGTDTQYF
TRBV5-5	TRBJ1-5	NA	CASSSTYSNQPQHF
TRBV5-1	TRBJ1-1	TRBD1	CASSSTGVYTEAFF
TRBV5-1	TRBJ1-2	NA	CASSSGDGYTF
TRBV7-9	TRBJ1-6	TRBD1	CASSLVGTGNSPLHF
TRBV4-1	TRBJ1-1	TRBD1	CASSTGQGADTEAFF